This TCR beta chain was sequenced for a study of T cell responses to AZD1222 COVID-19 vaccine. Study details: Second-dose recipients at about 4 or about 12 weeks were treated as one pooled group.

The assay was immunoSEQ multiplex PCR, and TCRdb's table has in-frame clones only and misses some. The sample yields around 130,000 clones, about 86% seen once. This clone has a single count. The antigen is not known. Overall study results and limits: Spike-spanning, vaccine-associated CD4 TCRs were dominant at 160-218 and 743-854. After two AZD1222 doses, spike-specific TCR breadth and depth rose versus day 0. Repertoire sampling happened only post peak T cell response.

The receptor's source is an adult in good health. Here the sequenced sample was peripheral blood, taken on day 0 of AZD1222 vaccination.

The CDR3 reads CASSPSSGGAGNEQFF. CDR3 sequence (DNA): TGTGCCAGCAGCCCATCGAGCGGGGGGGCGGGAAATGAGCAGTTCTTC. This chain uses TRBV6-4 with TRBJ2-1, with 10 bases matching TRBD2. This CDR3 region has 16 residues. Trimming took 6 bases from V and 7 from J; bases not matched to a gene: 12. From germline, CDR1 is MRHNA and CDR2 SNTAGT.